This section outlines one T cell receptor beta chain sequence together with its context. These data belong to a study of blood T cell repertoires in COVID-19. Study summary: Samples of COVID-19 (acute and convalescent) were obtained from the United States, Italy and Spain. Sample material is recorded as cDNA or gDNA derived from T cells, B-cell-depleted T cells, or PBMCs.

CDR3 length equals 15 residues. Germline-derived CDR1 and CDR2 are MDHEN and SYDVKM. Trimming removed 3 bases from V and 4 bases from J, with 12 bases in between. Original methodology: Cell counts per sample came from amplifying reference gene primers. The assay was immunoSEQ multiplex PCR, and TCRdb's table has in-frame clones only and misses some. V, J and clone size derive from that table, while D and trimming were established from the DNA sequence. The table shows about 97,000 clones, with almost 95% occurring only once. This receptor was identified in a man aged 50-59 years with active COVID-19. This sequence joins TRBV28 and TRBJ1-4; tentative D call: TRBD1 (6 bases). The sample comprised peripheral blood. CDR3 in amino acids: CASSFSGQNNEKLFF. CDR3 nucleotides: TGTGCCAGCAGTTTTTCCGGACAGAATAATGAAAAACTGTTTTTT.